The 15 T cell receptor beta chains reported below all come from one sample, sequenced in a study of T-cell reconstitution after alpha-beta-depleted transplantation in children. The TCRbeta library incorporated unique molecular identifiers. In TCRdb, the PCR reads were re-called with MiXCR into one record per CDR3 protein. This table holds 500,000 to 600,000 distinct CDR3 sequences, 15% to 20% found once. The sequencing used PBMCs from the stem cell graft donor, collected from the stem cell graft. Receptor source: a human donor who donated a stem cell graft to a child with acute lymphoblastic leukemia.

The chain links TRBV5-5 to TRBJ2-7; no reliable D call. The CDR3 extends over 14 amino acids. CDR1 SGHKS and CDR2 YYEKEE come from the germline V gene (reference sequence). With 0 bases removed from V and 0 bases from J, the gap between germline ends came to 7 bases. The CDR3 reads CASSLAANSYEQYF. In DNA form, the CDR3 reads TGTGCCAGCAGCTTGGCTGCCAACTCCTACGAGCAGTACTTC.

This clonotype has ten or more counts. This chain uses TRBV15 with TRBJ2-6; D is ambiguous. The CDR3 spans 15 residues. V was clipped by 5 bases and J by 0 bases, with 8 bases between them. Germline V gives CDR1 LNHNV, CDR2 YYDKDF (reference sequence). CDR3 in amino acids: CATSLRSSGANVLTF. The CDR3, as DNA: TGTGCCACCAGCCTCAGAAGCTCTGGGGCCAACGTCCTGACTTTC.

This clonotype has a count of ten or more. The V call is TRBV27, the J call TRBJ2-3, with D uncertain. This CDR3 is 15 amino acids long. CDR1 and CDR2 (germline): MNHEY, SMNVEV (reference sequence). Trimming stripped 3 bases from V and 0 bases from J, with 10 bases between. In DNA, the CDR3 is TGTGCCAGCAGTTTTAGAGCCGCTAGCACAGATACGCAGTATTTT. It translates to CASSFRAASTDTQYF.

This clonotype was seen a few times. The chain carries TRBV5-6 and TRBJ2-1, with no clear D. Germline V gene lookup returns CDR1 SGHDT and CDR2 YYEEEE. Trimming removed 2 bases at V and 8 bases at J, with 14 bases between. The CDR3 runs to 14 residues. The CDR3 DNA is TGTGCCAGCAGCTTCCGAGACAATAACTATGAGCAGTTCTTC. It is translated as CASSFRDNNYEQFF. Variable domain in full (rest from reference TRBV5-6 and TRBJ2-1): DAGVTQSPTHLIKTRGQQVTLRCSPKSGHDTVSWYQQALGQGPQFIFQYYEEEERQRGNFPDRFSGHQFPNYSSELNVNALLLGDSALYLCASSFRDNNYEQFFGPGTRLTVL.

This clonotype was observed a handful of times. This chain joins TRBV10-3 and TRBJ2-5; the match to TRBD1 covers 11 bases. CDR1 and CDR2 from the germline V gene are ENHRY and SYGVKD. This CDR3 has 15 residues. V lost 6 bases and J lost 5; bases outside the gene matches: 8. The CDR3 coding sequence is TGTGCCATCAGGGGGCCGGACAGGGGGCGCGAGACCCAGTACTTC. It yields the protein CAIRGPDRGRETQYF.

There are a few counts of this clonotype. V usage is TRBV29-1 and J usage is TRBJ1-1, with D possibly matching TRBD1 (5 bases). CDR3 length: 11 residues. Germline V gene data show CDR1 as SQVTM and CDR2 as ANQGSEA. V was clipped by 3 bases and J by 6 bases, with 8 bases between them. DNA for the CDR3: TGCAGCGTTGAGGGGCTCGCTGAAGCTTTCTTT. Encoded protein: CSVEGLAEAFF.

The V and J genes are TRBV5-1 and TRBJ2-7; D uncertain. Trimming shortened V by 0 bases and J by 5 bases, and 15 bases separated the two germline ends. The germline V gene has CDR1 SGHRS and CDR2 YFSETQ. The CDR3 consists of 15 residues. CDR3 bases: TGCGCCAGCAGCTTGGCCGGGCAGGTGGGCGACGAGCAGTACTTC. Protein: CASSLAGQVGDEQYF.

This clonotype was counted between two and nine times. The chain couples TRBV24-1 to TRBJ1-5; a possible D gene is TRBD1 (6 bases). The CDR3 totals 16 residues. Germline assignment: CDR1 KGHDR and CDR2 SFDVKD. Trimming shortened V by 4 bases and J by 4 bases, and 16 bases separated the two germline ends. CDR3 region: CATSDRGEEWNQPQHF. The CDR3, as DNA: TGTGCCACCAGTGACAGGGGAGAGGAGTGGAATCAGCCCCAGCATTTT.

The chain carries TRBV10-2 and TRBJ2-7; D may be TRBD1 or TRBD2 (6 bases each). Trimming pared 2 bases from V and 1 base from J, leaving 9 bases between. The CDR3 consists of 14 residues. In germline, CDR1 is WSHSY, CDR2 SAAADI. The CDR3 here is CASSERRGSYEQYF. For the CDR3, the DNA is TGCGCCAGCAGTGAGAGGAGGGGGTCCTACGAGCAGTACTTC.

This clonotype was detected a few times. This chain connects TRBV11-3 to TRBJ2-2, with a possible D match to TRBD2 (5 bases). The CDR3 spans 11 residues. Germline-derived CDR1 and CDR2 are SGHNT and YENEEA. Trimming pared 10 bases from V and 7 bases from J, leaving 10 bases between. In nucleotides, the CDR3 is TGTGCCACCGAACGGGACGGGGAGCTGTTTTTT. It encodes CATERDGELFF.

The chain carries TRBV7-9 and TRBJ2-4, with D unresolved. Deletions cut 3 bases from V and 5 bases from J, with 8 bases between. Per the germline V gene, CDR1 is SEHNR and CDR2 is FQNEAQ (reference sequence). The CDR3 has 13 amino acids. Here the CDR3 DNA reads TGTGCCAGCAGCTTTGGTCCGCAAAACATTCAGTACTTC. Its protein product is CASSFGPQNIQYF.

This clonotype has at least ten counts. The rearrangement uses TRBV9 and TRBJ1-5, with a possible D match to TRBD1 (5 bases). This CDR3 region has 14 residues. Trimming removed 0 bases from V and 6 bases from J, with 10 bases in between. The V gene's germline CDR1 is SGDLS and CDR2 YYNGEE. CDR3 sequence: CASSVGGVGQPQHF. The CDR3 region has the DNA TGTGCCAGCAGCGTAGGAGGGGTGGGTCAGCCCCAGCATTTT.

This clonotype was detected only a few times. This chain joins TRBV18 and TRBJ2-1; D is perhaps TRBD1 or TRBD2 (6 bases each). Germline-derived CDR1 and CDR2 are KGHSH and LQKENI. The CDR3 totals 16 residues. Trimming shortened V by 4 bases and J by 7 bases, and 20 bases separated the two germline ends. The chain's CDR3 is CASSQGRGPSGNEQFF. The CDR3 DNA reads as TGTGCCAGCTCACAGGGACGGGGGCCTTCGGGAAATGAGCAGTTCTTC.

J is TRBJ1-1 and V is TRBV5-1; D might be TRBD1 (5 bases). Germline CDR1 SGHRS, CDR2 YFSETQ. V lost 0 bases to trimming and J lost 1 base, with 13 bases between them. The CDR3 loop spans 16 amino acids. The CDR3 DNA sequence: TGCGCCAGCAGCTTGGAGGGGCAACACGCGAACACTGAAGCTTTCTTT. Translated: CASSLEGQHANTEAFF.

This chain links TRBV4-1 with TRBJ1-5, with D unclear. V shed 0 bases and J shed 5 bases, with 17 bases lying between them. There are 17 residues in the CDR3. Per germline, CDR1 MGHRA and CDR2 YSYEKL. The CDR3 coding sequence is TGCGCCAGCAGCCAAGAATGGCAAATCCGTGGGTATCAGCCCCAGCATTTT. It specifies CASSQEWQIRGYQPQHF.